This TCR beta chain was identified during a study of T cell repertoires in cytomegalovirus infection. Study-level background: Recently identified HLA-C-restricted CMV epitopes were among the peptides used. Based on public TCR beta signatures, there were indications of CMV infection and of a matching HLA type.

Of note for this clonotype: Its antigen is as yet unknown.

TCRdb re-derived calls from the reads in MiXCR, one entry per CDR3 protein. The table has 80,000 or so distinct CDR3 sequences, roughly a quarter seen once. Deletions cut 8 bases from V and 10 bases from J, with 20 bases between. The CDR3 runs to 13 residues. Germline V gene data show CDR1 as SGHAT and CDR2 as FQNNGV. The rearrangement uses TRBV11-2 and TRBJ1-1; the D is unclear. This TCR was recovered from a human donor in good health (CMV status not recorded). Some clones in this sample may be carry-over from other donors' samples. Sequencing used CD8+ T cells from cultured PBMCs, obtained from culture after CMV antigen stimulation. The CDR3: CASQGPPPLRAFF. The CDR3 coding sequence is TGTGCCAGCCAAGGGCCACCTCCTCTAAGAGCTTTCTTT.